This passage covers 4 T cell receptor beta chains from one sample sequenced in a study of T cell clonality in common variable immunodeficiency. Some clones are missing from TCRdb's copy, which holds only in-frame ones; the method was immunoSEQ multiplex PCR. The sample has 42,000 or so clones, none seen only once. What was sequenced was peripheral blood mononuclear cells. These receptors all come from a person aged 18-70 years in good health.

Concerning this clone: Read data end 3 residues before the CDR3 end; the end is taken from the germline J gene. The chain combines TRBV29-1 with TRBJ1-5; tentative D call: TRBD1 (5 bases). CDR1 is SQVTM and CDR2 is ANQGSEA in the germline V gene. Deletions cut 4 bases from V and 4 bases from J, with 8 bases between. The CDR3 sequence is 12 residues long. The CDR3 sequence: CSVGGENQPQHF. CDR3 DNA (partial): TGCAGCGTTGGGGGGGAGAATCAGCCC.

This clone was recorded many times. The read finishes 3 residues shy of the CDR3 end, and the germline J gene is used to complete it. V usage is TRBV19 and J usage is TRBJ2-1, with 9 bases aligning to TRBD2. The CDR3 length is 14 residues. The V and J ends lost 7 bases and 9 bases, in that order; junction bases with no gene match: 10. Per the germline V gene, CDR1 is LNHDA and CDR2 is SQIVND (reference sequence). CDR3 sequence: CASNRGGGAIEQFF. CDR3 DNA (partial): TGTGCCAGTAACCGGGGCGGGGGGGCGATTGAG.

On this clone itself: The read is 3 residues too short to cover the CDR3 end, so that end is filled in from the germline J gene. This chain links TRBV7-9 with TRBJ2-7; the match to TRBD1 covers 8 bases. Germline V gene sequence: CDR1 SEHNR, CDR2 FQNEAQ (reference sequence). Trimming at V came to 4 bases and at J to 5 bases, leaving 4 bases not matched to a gene. This CDR3 comprises 13 residues. The CDR3: CASSYDRGHEQYF. The part of the CDR3 DNA that was read is TGTGCCAGCAGCTACGACAGGGGCCACGAG.

There are many counts of this clone. The missing CDR3 end, 3 residues past where the read stops, is filled in from the germline J gene. This chain joins TRBV5-1 and TRBJ2-5; D ambiguous. Trimming stripped 1 base from V and 5 bases from J, with 6 bases between. The CDR3 is 12 residues long. CDR1 and CDR2 (germline): SGHRS, YFSETQ. The CDR3 is CASSLPGETQYF. CDR3 DNA (partial): TGCGCCAGCAGCTTGCCCGGGGAGACC.